This T cell receptor beta chain comes out of a study of blood T cell repertoires in COVID-19. About the study: Acute and convalescent COVID-19 specimens originated in the United States, Italy and Spain.

The V gene lost 5 bases and the J gene lost 4 bases, with 14 bases spanning the gap. Germline V lookup: CDR1 LNHDA, CDR2 SQIVND (reference sequence). This CDR3 is 14 amino acids long. Per the authors' pipeline: Reference gene primer amplification in the assay estimated nucleated cell counts. Libraries were prepared by immunoSEQ multiplex PCR; TCRdb keeps only in-frame clonotypes and omits some of them. V and J calls and clone size are copied from that table; D and trimming were computed from the DNA. Of under 300,000 clones listed, about four fifths are singletons. Sequenced input: peripheral blood. This sequence originates from a woman aged 80 or over with acute or convalescent COVID-19. This rearrangement joins TRBV19 to TRBJ1-2, with no clear D. CDR3 bases: TGTGCCAGTAGTCGGGAGTGGAAGGGCTATGGCTACACCTTC. This sequence encodes CASSREWKGYGYTF.